This is a list of T cell receptor beta chains from one sample in a study of HIV-infected patients and healthy controls. TCRdb re-analysed the 5' RACE reads in MiXCR, keeping a single row per CDR3 protein. Found here are around 26,000 distinct CDR3 sequences, 8.5% of them singletons; the top ten hold almost 4%. The sequenced sample was blood. The source of these receptors is an adult in good health. CDR3s include the opening cysteine and the closing phenylalanine or tryptophan. The D gene is left open where the match is weak. Rows give clone size only sometimes, using once, few, many, or a class for an expanded clone.

j_gene | d_gene | v_gene | abundance | CDR3nt | CDR3aa
TRBJ1-2 | NA | TRBV3-1 | many | TGTGCCAGCAGCGTTGGGACATTGGGAAGTTATGGCTACACCTTC | CASSVGTLGSYGYTF
TRBJ2-2 | NA | TRBV2 | NA | TGTGCCAGCATCCGTGTCACGAACACCGGGGAGCTGTTTTTT | CASIRVTNTGELFF
TRBJ2-6 | NA | TRBV7-3 | many | TGTGCCAGCAGCCCCCCGCCGGGCTCTGGGGCCAACGTCCTGACTTTC | CASSPPPGSGANVLTF
TRBJ2-3 | NA | TRBV3-1 | many | TGTGCCAGCAGCCAAGAAGGGGTCACAGATACGCAGTATTTT | CASSQEGVTDTQYF
TRBJ1-1 | NA | TRBV6-2/TRBV6-3 | many | TGTGCCAGCAGTTATGAAGGAAACACTGAAGCTTTCTTT | CASSYEGNTEAFF
TRBJ2-3 | NA | TRBV2 | many | TGTGCCAGCAGCCCGGGACTCCTAAACACAGATACGCAGTATTTT | CASSPGLLNTDTQYF
TRBJ1-1 | NA | TRBV4-1 | many | TGCGCCAGCAGCCCCAGGGTTGGCGCGATCATGAACACTGAAGCTTTCTTT | CASSPRVGAIMNTEAFF
TRBJ2-7 | NA | TRBV10-3 | many | TGTGCCATCAGTGCCGGGACTCGGGGCGAGCAGTACTTC | CAISAGTRGEQYF
TRBJ2-7 | TRBD1 | TRBV28 | many | TGTGCCAGCAGATCCGGGACAGGGATTCCACCCTACGAGCAGTACTTC | CASRSGTGIPPYEQYF
TRBJ1-2 | NA | TRBV15 | many | TGTGCCACCAGCAGAGACAGTTCTAACTATGGCTACACCTTC | CATSRDSSNYGYTF
TRBJ1-5 | NA | TRBV5-1 | many | TGCGCCAGCACTAAAGATGGGGTTAGCAATCAGCCCCAGCATTTT | CASTKDGVSNQPQHF
TRBJ2-5 | TRBD1 | TRBV5-1 | many | TGCGCCAGCAGCTTGGTGGGACAGAGACAACGACAAGAGACCCAGTACTTC | CASSLVGQRQRQETQYF
TRBJ1-1 | NA | TRBV2 | many | TGTGCCAGCAGCCCCCAGTGGGAGGAAGCTTTCTTT | CASSPQWEEAFF
TRBJ2-3 | TRBD2 | TRBV7-2 | few | TGTGCCAGCAGCTACGACCCAGAAAGCGGGGGGGCTGCAGATACGCAGTATTTT | CASSYDPESGGAADTQYF
TRBJ2-3 | NA | TRBV12-3/TRBV12-4 | NA | TGTGCCAGCAGAGAGGGGCAGATTACACCAACACAAAATACGCAGTATTTT | CASREGQITPTQNTQYF
TRBJ2-3 | NA | TRBV14 | NA | TGTGCCAGCAGCCACCCCCTGGGCCGGGATCCAACTACCACAGATACGCAGTATTTT | CASSHPLGRDPTTTDTQYF
TRBJ1-1 | NA | TRBV4-1 | medium-sized | TGCGCCAGCAGCCGGGCCTCCCAGAACACTGAAGCTTTCTTT | CASSRASQNTEAFF
TRBJ1-6 | NA | TRBV21-1 | many | NA | CASSKYGCNSPLHF
TRBJ1-2 | TRBD1 | TRBV19 | NA | TGTGCCAGTAGTTCCAGGGACAGCAACTATGGCTACACCTTC | CASSSRDSNYGYTF
TRBJ2-3 | TRBD2 | TRBV20-1 | many | TGCAGTGCTTTCAGTTGGACTAGCGACATAGATACGCAGTATTTT | CSAFSWTSDIDTQYF
TRBJ2-6 | NA | TRBV5-4 | many | TGTGCCAGCAGCTTGTCCTCTGGGGCCAACGTCCTGACTTTC | CASSLSSGANVLTF
TRBJ1-2 | NA | TRBV12-3/TRBV12-4 | few | TGTGCCAGCAGTAGATCCGGTGTCTACACCTTC | CASSRSGVYTF
TRBJ2-7 | NA | TRBV6-5 | many | TGTGCCAGCAGCCCAACCCAGGACAGCTCCTACGAGCAGTACTTC | CASSPTQDSSYEQYF
TRBJ2-3 | TRBD2 | TRBV7-9 | NA | TGTGCCAGCAGCTCTGGGACTAGTAAAACGCAGTATTTT | CASSSGTSKTQYF
TRBJ2-7 | TRBD1 | TRBV19 | NA | TGTGCCAGTAGTGCAGGGACAGGGAGCTCCTACGAGCAGTACTTC | CASSAGTGSSYEQYF
TRBJ1-1 | NA | TRBV18 | many | TGTGCCAGCTCACCACAGGGCCGAGGGACTGAAGCTTTCTTT | CASSPQGRGTEAFF
TRBJ2-1 | TRBD2 | TRBV7-8 | many | TGTGCCAGCAGCTTAAGTTGGACTAGCTCCTACAATGAGCAGTTCTTC | CASSLSWTSSYNEQFF
TRBJ2-5 | NA | TRBV20-1 | many | TGCAGCGCCGGGAGGGGGCCGGGATTAGAGACCCAGTACTTC | CSAGRGPGLETQYF
TRBJ1-1 | NA | TRBV29-1 | NA | TGCAGCGTCCACCCCTTGACCACTAAAGGCACTGAAGCTTTCTTT | CSVHPLTTKGTEAFF
TRBJ1-1 | NA | TRBV19 | many | TGTGCCAGTAGCCCGAGGACAGTTAACACTGAAGCTTTCTTT | CASSPRTVNTEAFF
TRBJ2-5 | TRBD2 | TRBV5-4 | many | TGTGCCAGCAGCTCCCAGACTAGCGTCGGGACCCAGTACTTC | CASSSQTSVGTQYF
TRBJ2-3 | NA | TRBV3-1 | many | TGTGCCAGCAGCCGTCGCTGGGATACGCAGTATTTT | CASSRRWDTQYF
TRBJ2-1 | NA | TRBV6-5 | many | TGTGCATCGAGGGGGGCGAGCAATGAGCAGTTCTTC | CASRGASNEQFF
TRBJ1-2 | TRBD1 | TRBV6-2/TRBV6-3 | many | TGTGCCAGCACTGACAGGGCGGCTGGCTACACCTTC | CASTDRAAGYTF
TRBJ1-3 | NA | TRBV3-1 | many | TGTGCCAGCAGCCAAGAAAGCAGGGCAGAAAACACCATATATTTT | CASSQESRAENTIYF
TRBJ1-1 | NA | TRBV5-1 | many | TGCGCCAGCAGCCAGACAGCAAGCACTGAAGCTTTCTTT | CASSQTASTEAFF
TRBJ2-5 | NA | TRBV20-1 | NA | TGCAGTGCTAGAAGGCTAGTCCAAGAGACCCAGTACTTC | CSARRLVQETQYF
TRBJ2-7 | TRBD1 | TRBV7-2 | many | TGTGCCAGCAGCTTTTCCTACCGGGGACAGATCCACGAGCAGTACTTC | CASSFSYRGQIHEQYF
TRBJ2-7 | NA | TRBV10-2 | medium-sized | TGCGCCAGCAGTGGGACAGGAGGCCGGGGGGTTGAGCAGTACTTC | CASSGTGGRGVEQYF
TRBJ2-1 | NA | TRBV29-1 | many | TGCAGCGTTGAATCGCATGGGAATGAGCAGTTCTTC | CSVESHGNEQFF
TRBJ1-5 | NA | TRBV20-1 | many | TGCAGTGCTAGAGATGGACTGGGAGTGCCCCAGCATTTT | CSARDGLGVPQHF
TRBJ1-6 | NA | TRBV12-3/TRBV12-4 | many | TGTGCCAGCAGTTTAGGATCCGGGGTTCGGAGTTCACCCCTCCACTTT | CASSLGSGVRSSPLHF
TRBJ1-2 | NA | TRBV14 | many | TGTGCCAGCAGCCCCGACAGGTCCTATGGCTACACCTTC | CASSPDRSYGYTF
TRBJ2-3 | TRBD1 | TRBV5-6 | many | TGTGCCAGCAGCTTCACAGGGGCAGATACGCAGTATTTT | CASSFTGADTQYF
TRBJ1-5 | NA | TRBV9 | many | TGTGCCAGCAGCGTAGGTCCCACCGACAGCTTCTATAGCAATCAGCCCCAGCATTTT | CASSVGPTDSFYSNQPQHF
TRBJ2-4 | TRBD1 | TRBV25-1 | many | TGTGCCAGCAGTGGTCGGACAGGGGGCCTCACCAAAAACATTCAGTACTTC | CASSGRTGGLTKNIQYF
TRBJ1-4 | NA | TRBV5-4 | many | TGTGCCAGCAGGGACGGTGCAACTAATGAAAAACTGTTTTTT | CASRDGATNEKLFF
TRBJ1-1 | NA | TRBV6-6 | many | TGTGCCAGCGGCTTGGGGGGTCAGGGAAAAACCTCAGCCCCATTT | CASGLGGQGKTSAPF
TRBJ2-3 | TRBD2 | TRBV2 | many | TGTGCCGGGACTAAAGGGCGCACAGATACGCAGTATTTT | CAGTKGRTDTQYF
TRBJ2-3 | TRBD2 | TRBV12-3/TRBV12-4 | many | TGTGCCAGCAGTTTATTTACTAGCGGGGGTGATACGCAGTATTTT | CASSLFTSGGDTQYF
TRBJ1-1 | NA | TRBV29-1 | many | TGCAGCGTTAGGACGTTGGAAGCTTTCTTT | CSVRTLEAFF
TRBJ1-5 | NA | TRBV6-2/TRBV6-3 | many | TGTGCCACCCAAGGCGGCAGGGTGTCGAATCAGCCCCAGCATTTT | CATQGGRVSNQPQHF
TRBJ1-5 | TRBD1 | TRBV6-2/TRBV6-3 | many | TGTGCCAGCAGTCAAACGGGACAGGGGTATAATCAGCCCCAGCATTTT | CASSQTGQGYNQPQHF
TRBJ2-5 | NA | TRBV20-1 | many | TGCAGTCCCCCCCCCCGCGCCCCAGAGACCCAGTACTTC | CSPPPRAPETQYF
TRBJ1-1 | NA | TRBV2 | few | TGTGCCAGCAGTGAAGGGATGGAAGCTTTCTTT | CASSEGMEAFF